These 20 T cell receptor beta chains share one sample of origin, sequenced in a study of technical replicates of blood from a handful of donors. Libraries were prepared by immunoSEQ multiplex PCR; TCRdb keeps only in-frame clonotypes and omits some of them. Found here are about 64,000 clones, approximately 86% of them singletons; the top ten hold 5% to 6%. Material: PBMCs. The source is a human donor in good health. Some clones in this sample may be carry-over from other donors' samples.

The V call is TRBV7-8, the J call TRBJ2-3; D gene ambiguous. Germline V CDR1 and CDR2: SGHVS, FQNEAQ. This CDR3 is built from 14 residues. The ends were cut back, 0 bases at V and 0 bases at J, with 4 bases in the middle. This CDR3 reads CASSLARSTDTQYF. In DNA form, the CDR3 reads TGTGCCAGCAGCTTAGCCAGGAGCACAGATACGCAGTATTTT. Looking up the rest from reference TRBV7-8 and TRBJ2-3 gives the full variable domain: GAGVSQSPRYKVAKRGQDVALRCDPISGHVSLFWYQQALGQGPEFLTYFQNEAQLDKSGLPSDRFFAERPEGSVSTLKIQRTQQEDSAVYLCASSLARSTDTQYFGPGTRLTVL.

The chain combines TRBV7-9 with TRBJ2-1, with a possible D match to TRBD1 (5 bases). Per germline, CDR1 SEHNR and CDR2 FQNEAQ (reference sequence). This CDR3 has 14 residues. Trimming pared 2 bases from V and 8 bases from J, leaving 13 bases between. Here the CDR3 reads CASSLSAGLDEQFF. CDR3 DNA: TGTGCCAGCAGCTTATCCGCAGGGTTGGATGAGCAGTTCTTC.

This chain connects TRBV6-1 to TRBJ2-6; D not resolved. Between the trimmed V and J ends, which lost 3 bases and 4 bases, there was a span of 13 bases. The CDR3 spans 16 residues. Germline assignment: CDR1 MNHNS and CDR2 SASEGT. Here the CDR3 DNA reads TGTGCCAGCAGTGATTGGGTCGGGTCGGGGGCCAACGTCCTGACTTTC. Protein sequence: CASSDWVGSGANVLTF.

The chain's CDR3 is CASRKTSESGEQYF. The CDR3 DNA is TGTGCCAGCAGGAAGACTAGCGAATCGGGAGAGCAGTACTTC. This chain uses TRBV9 with TRBJ2-7, with TRBD2 matching over 8 bases. This CDR3 is 14 amino acids long. In germline, CDR1 is SGDLS, CDR2 YYNGEE. V shed 5 bases, J shed 7 bases, and the junction held 11 bases outside the gene matches. Full variable domain (outside the CDR3, taken from reference TRBV9 and TRBJ2-7): DSGVTQTPKHLITATGQRVTLRCSPRSGDLSVYWYQQSLDQGLQFLIQYYNGEERAKGNILERFSAQQFPDLHSELNLSSLELGDSALYFCASRKTSESGEQYFGPGTRLTVT.

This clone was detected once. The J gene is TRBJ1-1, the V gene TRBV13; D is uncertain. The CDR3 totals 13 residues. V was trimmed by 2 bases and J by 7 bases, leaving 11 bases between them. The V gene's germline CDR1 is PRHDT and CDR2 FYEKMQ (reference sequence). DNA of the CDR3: TGTGCCAGCAGCTTAATCAGGCAAAATGAAGCTTTCTTT. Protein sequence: CASSLIRQNEAFF.

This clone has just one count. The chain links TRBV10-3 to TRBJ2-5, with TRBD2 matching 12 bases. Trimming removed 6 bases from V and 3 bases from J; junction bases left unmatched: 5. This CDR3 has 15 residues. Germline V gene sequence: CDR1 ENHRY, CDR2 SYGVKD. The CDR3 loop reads CAIRRTSGAKETQYF. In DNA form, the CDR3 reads TGTGCCATCAGGCGGACTAGCGGGGCGAAAGAGACCCAGTACTTC.

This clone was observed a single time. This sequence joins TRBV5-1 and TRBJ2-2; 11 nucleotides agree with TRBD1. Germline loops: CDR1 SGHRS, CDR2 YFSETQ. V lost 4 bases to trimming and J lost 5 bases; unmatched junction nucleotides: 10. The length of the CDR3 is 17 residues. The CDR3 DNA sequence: TGCGCCAGCAGCCAAACTCGGACAGGGGGCGCGACCGGGGAGCTGTTTTTT. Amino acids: CASSQTRTGGATGELFF.

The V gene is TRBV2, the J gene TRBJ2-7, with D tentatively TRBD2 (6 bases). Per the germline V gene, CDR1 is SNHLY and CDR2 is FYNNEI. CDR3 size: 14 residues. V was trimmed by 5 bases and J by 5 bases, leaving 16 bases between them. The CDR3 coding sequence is TGTGCCAGCAGTTTCAGCGGGTTCGGAGACGAGCAGTACTTC. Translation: CASSFSGFGDEQYF.

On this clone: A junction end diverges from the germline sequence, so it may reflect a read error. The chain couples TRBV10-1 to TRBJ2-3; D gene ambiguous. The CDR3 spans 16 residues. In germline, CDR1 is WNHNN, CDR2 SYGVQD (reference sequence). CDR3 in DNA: TGCGCCGGCAGTGACCCAGATCGTAGACACACAGATACGCAGTATTTT. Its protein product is CAGSDPDRRHTDTQYF.

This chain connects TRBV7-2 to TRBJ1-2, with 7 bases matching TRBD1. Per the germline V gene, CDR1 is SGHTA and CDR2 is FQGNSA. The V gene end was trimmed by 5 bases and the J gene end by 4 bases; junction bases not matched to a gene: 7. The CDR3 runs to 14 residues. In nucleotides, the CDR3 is TGTGCCAGCAGCCAACAGGGGAACCCCTATGGCTACACCTTC. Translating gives CASSQQGNPYGYTF.

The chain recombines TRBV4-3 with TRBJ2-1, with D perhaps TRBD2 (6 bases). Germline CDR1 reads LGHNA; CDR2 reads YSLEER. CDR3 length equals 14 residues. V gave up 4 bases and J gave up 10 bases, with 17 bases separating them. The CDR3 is CASSRAGGPREQFF. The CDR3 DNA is TGCGCCAGCAGCCGGGCCGGGGGTCCTCGGGAGCAGTTCTTC.

In DNA form, the CDR3 reads TGTGCCAGCAGTGTATCCCGGACAGGGAGGCTTCAGCCCCAGCATTTT. Protein sequence: CASSVSRTGRLQPQHF. This chain joins TRBV6-1 and TRBJ1-5; 8 bases agree with TRBD1. V lost 4 bases, J lost 6 bases, and 11 bases stayed unmatched. The V gene's germline CDR1 is MNHNS and CDR2 SASEGT. The CDR3 sequence is 16 residues long.

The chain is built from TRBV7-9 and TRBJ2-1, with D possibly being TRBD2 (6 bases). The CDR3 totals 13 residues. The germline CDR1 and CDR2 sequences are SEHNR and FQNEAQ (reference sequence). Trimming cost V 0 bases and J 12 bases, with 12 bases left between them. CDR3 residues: CASSLAGTGGQFF. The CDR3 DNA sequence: TGTGCCAGCAGCTTAGCCGGGACTGGGGGGCAGTTCTTC.

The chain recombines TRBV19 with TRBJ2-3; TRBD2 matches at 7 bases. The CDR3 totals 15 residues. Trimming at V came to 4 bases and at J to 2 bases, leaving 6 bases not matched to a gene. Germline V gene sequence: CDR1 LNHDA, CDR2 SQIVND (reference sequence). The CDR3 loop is CASSTLAAITDTQYF. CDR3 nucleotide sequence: TGTGCCAGTAGTACTCTAGCGGCTATCACAGATACGCAGTATTTT.

The CDR3 reads CASSLGAVTYNEQFF. The CDR3 DNA reads TGTGCCAGCAGCTTAGGGGCTGTGACCTACAATGAGCAGTTCTTC. The V and J genes are TRBV7-8 and TRBJ2-1; D call uncertain. The V and J ends lost 1 base and 2 bases respectively, with 9 bases between them. The germline V gene has CDR1 SGHVS and CDR2 FQNEAQ. The CDR3 totals 15 residues.

In DNA form, the CDR3 reads TGCGCCAGCAGCTTGGGTAACTTGCCAACCAATGAGCAGTTCTTC. Protein sequence: CASSLGNLPTNEQFF. The rearrangement links TRBV5-1 to TRBJ2-1; unclear D gene. CDR1 is SGHRS and CDR2 is YFSETQ in the germline V gene. The CDR3 has 15 amino acids. The V gene lost 0 bases and the J gene lost 6 bases, with 13 bases spanning the gap.

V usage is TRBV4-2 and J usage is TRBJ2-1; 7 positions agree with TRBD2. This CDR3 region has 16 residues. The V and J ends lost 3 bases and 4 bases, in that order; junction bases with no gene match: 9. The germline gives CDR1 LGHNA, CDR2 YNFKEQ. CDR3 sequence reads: CASSQRPSGAYNEQFF. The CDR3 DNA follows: TGTGCCAGCAGCCAGCGGCCTAGCGGAGCTTACAATGAGCAGTTCTTC.

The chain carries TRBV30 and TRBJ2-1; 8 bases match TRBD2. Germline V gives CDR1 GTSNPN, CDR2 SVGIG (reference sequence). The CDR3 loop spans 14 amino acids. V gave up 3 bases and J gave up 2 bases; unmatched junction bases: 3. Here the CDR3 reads CAWRSGGAYNEQFF. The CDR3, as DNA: TGTGCCTGGAGATCCGGGGGGGCCTACAATGAGCAGTTCTTC.

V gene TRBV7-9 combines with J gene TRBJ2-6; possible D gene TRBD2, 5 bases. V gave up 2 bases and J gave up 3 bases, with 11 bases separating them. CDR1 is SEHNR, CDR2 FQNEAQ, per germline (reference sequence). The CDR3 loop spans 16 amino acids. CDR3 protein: CASSLQSGSGANVLTF. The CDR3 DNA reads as TGTGCCAGCAGCTTACAGTCGGGAAGTGGGGCCAACGTCCTGACTTTC. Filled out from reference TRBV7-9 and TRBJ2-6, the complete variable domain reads DTGVSQNPRHKITKRGQNVTFRCDPISEHNRLYWYRQTLGQGPEFLTYFQNEAQLEKSRLLSDRFSAERPKGSFSTLEIQRTEQGDSAMYLCASSLQSGSGANVLTFGAGSRLTVL.

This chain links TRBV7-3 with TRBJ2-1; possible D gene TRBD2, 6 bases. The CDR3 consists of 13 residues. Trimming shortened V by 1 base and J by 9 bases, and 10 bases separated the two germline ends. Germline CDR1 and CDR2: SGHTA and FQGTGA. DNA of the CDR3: TGTGCCAGCAGCTTAAAGGGCGGGGTTGAGCAGTTCTTC. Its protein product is CASSLKGGVEQFF.